The 14 T cell receptor beta chains presented below share a single source sample, sequenced in a study of regulatory T cells in long-lasting Graves disease (dated by TCRdb to the early 2020s). The library was obtained by multiplex PCR. The instrument given in TCRdb is Illumina HiSeq 4000. To build TCR beta libraries, CDR3 regions were amplified by Arm-PCR using iRepertoire HTBI primers. In-frame beta chains were kept once TCRdb had trimmed the public reads at Q25 with fastp and called clones with MiXCR. Every CDR3 protein is listed once, alongside the most common genes and DNA of its rows. The sample includes about 430,000 distinct CDR3 sequences, with around 20% observed a single time. The ten top clones hold roughly an eighth of the sample. The time point label, read with the paper, signifies: persistent/refractory GD, antithyroid drugs over 5 years with positive TRAb. RNA was extracted from PBMCs in TRIzol for both TCR sequencing and RNA sequencing.

This specimen consisted of peripheral blood mononuclear cells (PBMCs), obtained when the disease was refractory, from a patient treated with antithyroid drugs. These receptors were taken from a female donor with Graves disease.

In DNA, the CDR3 is TGTGCCAGTACCCAGGGGGGGTTTCCGAACACTGAAGCTTTCTTT. This encodes CASTQGGFPNTEAFF. This chain links TRBV19 with TRBJ1-1; TRBD1 matches 7 bases. V shed 7 bases and J 1 base; nucleotides not matched to a gene: 9. The CDR3 has 15 residues. From germline, CDR1 is LNHDA and CDR2 SQIVND (reference sequence).

The chain employs TRBV19 and TRBJ1-5, with a possible D match to TRBD1 (6 bases). The CDR3 contains 16 residues. V lost 5 bases and J 2 bases, leaving 16 bases between the germline ends. Germline assignment: CDR1 LNHDA and CDR2 SQIVND (reference sequence). For the CDR3, the DNA is TGTGCCAGTAGTGATAGGGGGGTATTTGGCAATCAGCCCCAGCATTTT. The encoded protein is CASSDRGVFGNQPQHF.

The V and J genes are TRBV20-1 and TRBJ2-3; D is unresolved. Looked up from germline, CDR1 is DFQATT and CDR2 is SNEGSKA (reference sequence). This CDR3 has 13 residues. DNA of the CDR3: TGCAGCAAGGGCTATAGATCAGAAGATACGCAGTATTTT. Its protein product is CSKGYRSEDTQYF.

The chain has TRBV30 and TRBJ1-6; TRBD1 matches at 7 bases. This CDR3 spans 15 amino acids. Germline V gene lookup returns CDR1 GTSNPN and CDR2 SVGIG (reference sequence). V was clipped by 3 bases and J by 10 bases; unmatched bases: 12. The chain's CDR3 is CAWRRQGFLRSPLHF. DNA for the CDR3: TGTGCCTGGAGGCGACAGGGATTCCTAAGATCACCCCTCCACTTT.

This clonotype has ten or more counts. The rearrangement uses TRBV6-1 and TRBJ1-1, with 7 bases that match TRBD1. Losses at the gene ends were 7 bases for V and 4 bases for J; bases not matched to a gene: 9. Germline CDR1 reads MNHNS; CDR2 reads SASEGT. CDR3 length: 14 residues. Written as DNA, the CDR3 is TGTGCCAGCACCTCGACAGGGTCGGGCACTGAAGCTTTCTTT. Its translation: CASTSTGSGTEAFF.

As to this clonotype: A much larger clone lies a single base off, so this may be a read error. The V and J genes are TRBV5-5 and TRBJ1-1; perhaps TRBD1 as D (5 bases). The CDR3 covers 16 residues. Germline CDR1 reads SGHKS; CDR2 reads YYEKEE (reference sequence). The CDR3 DNA follows: TGTGCCAGCAGCTTGGTTGCAGGGCCTATGAACGCTGAAGCTTTCTTT. This sequence encodes CASSLVAGPMNAEAFF.

This clonotype was observed many times. V is TRBV28 and J is TRBJ1-2; D is uncertain. Trimming pared 7 bases from V and 2 bases from J, leaving 8 bases between. The CDR3 has 12 amino acids. Germline assignment: CDR1 MDHEN and CDR2 SYDVKM. The CDR3 loop reads CASMEENYGYTF. CDR3 coding DNA: TGTGCCAGCATGGAGGAAAACTATGGCTACACCTTC.

This clonotype appeared many times. This chain links TRBV2 with TRBJ2-7; D is possibly TRBD1 (5 bases). This CDR3 has 16 residues. Deletions cut 7 bases from V and 4 bases from J, with 23 bases between. The germline CDR1 and CDR2 sequences are SNHLY and FYNNEI. The CDR3 sequence: CASTYRSLNRRYEQYF. The CDR3 region has the DNA TGTGCCAGCACCTACAGGAGTTTGAATAGAAGGTACGAGCAGTACTTC.

This clonotype was picked up many times. At one boundary the junction diverges from the germline segment, which might be a read error. The chain has TRBV12-3 or TRBV12-4 and TRBJ1-1; no clear D gene. This CDR3 is 15 amino acids long. CDR3 coding DNA: TGTGCCAGCAATTTAAGGCGGCAGGTGAACACTGAAGCTTTCTTT. This sequence encodes CASNLRRQVNTEAFF.

V and J are TRBV2 and TRBJ2-5, with 8 bases identical to TRBD1. CDR1 is SNHLY, CDR2 FYNNEI, per germline. With 4 bases clipped from V and 4 bases from J, the junction kept 8 bases outside the gene matches. CDR3 length equals 15 residues. DNA of the CDR3: TGTGCCAGCAGTGGGTCAGGGGGCGAGATAGAGACCCAGTACTTC. This sequence encodes CASSGSGGEIETQYF.

This clonotype came up a few times. The rearrangement joins TRBV27 to TRBJ1-4, with 7 nucleotides matching TRBD1. V shed 2 bases, J shed 0 bases, and the junction held 0 bases outside the gene matches. Germline V gives CDR1 MNHEY, CDR2 SMNVEV (reference sequence). The CDR3 loop spans 15 amino acids. DNA of the CDR3: TGTGCCAGCAGTTTAGACAGGGCAACTAATGAAAAACTGTTTTTT. This sequence encodes CASSLDRATNEKLFF.

This sequence joins TRBV5-5 and TRBJ2-7, with 9 bases lining up with TRBD1. There are 12 residues in the CDR3. Germline CDR1 reads SGHKS; CDR2 reads YYEKEE (reference sequence). Trimming at V came to 0 bases and at J to 10 bases, leaving 2 bases not matched to a gene. The CDR3 here is CASSLGQGGQYF. DNA of the CDR3: TGTGCCAGCAGCTTGGGACAGGGGGGCCAGTACTTC.

This clonotype was picked up many times. The V gene is TRBV6-1, the J gene TRBJ2-2; D unresolved. Between the trimmed V and J ends, which lost 6 bases and 9 bases, there was a span of 8 bases. The CDR3 length is 11 residues. Germline loops: CDR1 MNHNS, CDR2 SASEGT. The CDR3, as DNA: TGTGCCAGCAGCCCCCATCGGGAGCTGTTTTTT. This codes for CASSPHRELFF.

This clonotype was seen ten or more times. The genes are TRBV5-1 and TRBJ2-2, with 15 bases that match TRBD2. Germline CDR1 is SGHRS and CDR2 is YFSETQ. This CDR3 is built from 18 residues. J was trimmed by 6 bases and V by 3 bases; bases with no gene match: 9. The CDR3 DNA sequence: TGCGCCAGCAGCTCCGGACTAGCGGGAGGGGAGTCCGCCGGGGAGCTGTTTTTT. Its protein product is CASSSGLAGGESAGELFF.